This TCR beta chain was identified during a study of naive and memory T cell subsets (dated by TCRdb to about 2017). In terms of the full investigation: The study applied an open-source, UMI-based TCR alpha and beta sequencing pipeline to sorted naive and memory peripheral blood T cell subsets. Complete agreement was observed between the functional CMV T cell responses and the IgG serology results. RNA was DNase-treated and reverse transcribed with TCR constant-region primers, mostly using SuperScript III. Broad study findings and their caveats: The repertoire findings for the naive and memory subsets could not be validated against a ground truth, as none was available. In both CD4 and CD8 cells, a rise in Gini index and a fall in Shannon and inverse Simpson diversity were observed from naive through CM, EM and EMRA. Each clonotype was defined as a single alpha or beta chain sequence rather than as a paired alpha/beta receptor. The abundance of TCRs followed a power law with an exponent that differed between naive and memory subsets yet stayed consistent across the three individuals. RNA-based TCR counts may be affected by expression changes linked to T cell activation and differentiation. Once error correction was done, more than 90% of naive TCR sequences showed up just once, which made the naive abundance distributions much steeper than those of the memory subsets. A few larger clonotypes were found in naive repertoires, especially CD8, and these larger clonotypes were possibly memory cells re-expressing CD45RA.

The method behind the library was UMI-ligation and nested PCR. To cover both TRBC1 and TRBC2, the beta constant-region primer consisted of an equimolar mix of two oligonucleotides. Four rounds of PCR were used to amplify ligated cDNA, with nested alpha and beta constant-region primers being used together with the SP2 primer. A single-stranded oligonucleotide containing the SP2 primer and a 12-nucleotide UMI was joined to the 3' end of the cDNA by T4 RNA ligase 1. Incubation of the ligation reaction lasted about 20-25 hours at 16 degrees C. PCR2 was typically run as a SYBR Green qPCR and stopped at a predetermined threshold to prevent over-amplification. All purifications after the first were performed with Agencourt AMPure XP magnetic beads. Library amounts were measured by Qubit and library quality was assessed on a TapeStation, where the main peak was expected at around 650 bp. The pooled libraries were sequenced on an Illumina MiSeq using v2 2x251 paired-end kits, which usually yielded roughly 1-2 million reads per sample. Each sample's library went into the pool at approximately 4 nM, and about 4.5-8% PhiX was added to help with cluster recognition. The authors processed their data as follows. Using tag matching that tolerated one base-pair mismatch, Decombinator assigned V and J genes to FASTQ reads that had been processed by Demultiplexor. UMIs were used by Collapsinator to correct both sequencing errors and frequency errors arising from PCR heterogeneity. CDR3Translator translated TCRs and extracted CDR3s from the conserved cysteine to the FGXG phenylalanine, flagging non-productive sequences. Repertoires were subsampled to equal numbers of UMI-defined TCRs before Gini, Shannon entropy and inverse Simpson indices were calculated. Power-law fits to clonotype abundance distributions were performed by maximum likelihood within the linear range. On one naive CD8 sample, the pipeline and MIGEC gave similar UMI counts, unique TCR numbers and clonal distributions. One analysis removed from the naive repertoire any naive TCRs that were also present in any memory subset from the same donor. The repertoires were searched for under 7,500 CMV-associated CDR3 sequences that had been compiled from VDJdb and a published dataset. TCRdb reprocessing: public reads trimmed at Q25 with fastp, clones called with MiXCR, in-frame beta chains kept. When rows share a CDR3 protein, they turn into one entry using the most common DNA and genes. For this entry, the V and J calls and clone size follow TCRdb and not the study's own pipeline. The sample yields 150,000 or so distinct CDR3 sequences; over 20% were counted once. Over 0.09% of the sample rests with the top ten.

Concerning this clonotype: Its recognized antigen is unknown. Per-base quality was not reported, and no clone a single base away is much larger than it.

From the second PCR step on, the TCR alpha and beta chain libraries were amplified in separate reactions. To determine each donor's CMV status, fresh PBMCs were stimulated overnight with CMV viral lysate, and IFNgamma production from CD4+ T cells was then assessed. CD4 T cells were positively selected using Miltenyi beads, after which CD8 T cells were positively selected from the CD4-negative fraction. Cells were stained for CD3, CD4, CD8, CD45RA, CD27 and a live/dead dye and were sorted on a BD Aria II into four subsets based on CD45RA and CD27. Blood came from a few healthy volunteers, each fractionated into CD4 and CD8 T cells and then into four differentiation subsets. Around 120 ml of peripheral blood was collected from each donor, and PBMC were isolated from the blood using Ficoll-Paque PLUS density-gradient centrifugation. The sorted cells were lysed in RLT buffer, after which RNA was extracted using a Qiagen RNeasy kit and kept at -80 degrees C.

In the germline V gene, CDR1 corresponds to MNHEY and CDR2 to SVGAGI. Its CDR3 holds 19 amino acids, cysteine through phenylalanine. The only DNA kept is the CDR3, 57 bases in frame from the first base. V is reduced by 0 bases and J by 6 bases, leaving a spacing of 26 bases between them. Sequenced: naive CD4+ T cells from blood. The cell subset or site label, as the study defines it: naive T cells, CD45RA high CD27+. This sequence originates from a human donor in good health. The chain uses TRBV6-5 and TRBJ1-1, with TRBD1 tentatively as D gene (6 bases match). The nucleotide sequence is given as TGTGCCAGCAGTTACTCGATAACCGGGGGGGGCCGCCGCGGCGCTGAAGCTTTCTTT. The translation is CASSYSITGGGRRGAEAFF.